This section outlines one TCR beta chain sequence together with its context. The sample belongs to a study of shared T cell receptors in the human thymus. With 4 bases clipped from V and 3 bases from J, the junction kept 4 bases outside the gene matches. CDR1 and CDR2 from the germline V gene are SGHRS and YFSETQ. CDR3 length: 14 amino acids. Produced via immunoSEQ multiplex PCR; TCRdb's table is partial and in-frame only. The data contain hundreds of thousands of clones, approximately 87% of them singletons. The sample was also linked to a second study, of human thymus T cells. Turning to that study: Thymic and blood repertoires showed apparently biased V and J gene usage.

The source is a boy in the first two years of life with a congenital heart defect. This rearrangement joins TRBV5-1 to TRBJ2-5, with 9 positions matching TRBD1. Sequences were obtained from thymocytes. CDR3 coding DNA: TGCGCCAGCAGCCCGGGACAGGGTAAAGAGACCCAGTACTTC. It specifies CASSPGQGKETQYF.